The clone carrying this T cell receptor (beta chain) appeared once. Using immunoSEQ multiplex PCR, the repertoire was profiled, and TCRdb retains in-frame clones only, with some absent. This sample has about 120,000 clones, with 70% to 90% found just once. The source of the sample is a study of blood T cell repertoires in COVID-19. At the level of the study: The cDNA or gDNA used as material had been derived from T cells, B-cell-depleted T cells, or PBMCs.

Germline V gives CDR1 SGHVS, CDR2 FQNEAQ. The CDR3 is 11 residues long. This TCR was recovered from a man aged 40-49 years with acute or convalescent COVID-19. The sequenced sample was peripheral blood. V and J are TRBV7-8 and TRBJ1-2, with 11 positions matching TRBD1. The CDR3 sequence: CALGTGGTYTF. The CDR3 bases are TGTGCGCTCGGGACAGGGGGAACGTACACCTTC. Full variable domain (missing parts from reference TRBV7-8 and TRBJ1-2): GAGVSQSPRYKVAKRGQDVALRCDPISGHVSLFWYQQALGQGPEFLTYFQNEAQLDKSGLPSDRFFAERPEGSVSTLKIQRTQQEDSAVYLCALGTGGTYTFGSGTRLTVV.